This entry describes one T cell receptor (beta chain). These data are taken from a study of shared T cell receptors in the human thymus. Per germline, CDR1 LNHNV and CDR2 YYDKDF (reference sequence). Between the trimmed V and J ends, which lost 1 base and 9 bases, there was a span of 10 bases. This CDR3 comprises 13 residues. Sequenced by immunoSEQ multiplex PCR; TCRdb stores in-frame clones only, minus some. The sample holds about 660,000 clones, over 75% seen once. This sample also belongs to another study, concerning human thymus T cells. This second study notes: The donor group consisted of healthy Finnish infants who were having corrective surgery for congenital heart defects. Resections removed during corrective heart surgery provided the thymus tissue used. Thymic and blood repertoires appeared to carry a bias in their V and J gene usage.

This chain uses TRBV15 with TRBJ2-1, with D maybe TRBD1 (5 bases). The sequenced sample was thymocytes. The receptor was derived from a boy younger than two with a congenital heart defect. CDR3 loop: CATSRAQVTEQFF. DNA for the CDR3: TGTGCCACCAGCAGAGCACAGGTAACTGAGCAGTTCTTC.